One T cell receptor (beta chain) is described in this entry. Authors' methods: The authors estimated nucleated cell counts from reference gene primer amplification. Generated by immunoSEQ multiplex PCR, the TCRdb table keeps only in-frame clones and is missing some. V, J and clone size derive from that table, while D and trimming were established from the DNA sequence. This sample has about 170,000 clones, with roughly 70% found just once. This sample stems from a study of blood T cell repertoires in COVID-19. Background on the study: Whether acute or convalescent, the COVID-19 samples came from the United States, Italy and Spain. Nucleic acid was either cDNA or gDNA, and it came from T cells, B-cell-depleted T cells, or PBMCs.

Trimming removed 4 bases from V and 3 bases from J, with 13 bases in between. Germline V gene sequence: CDR1 ENHRY, CDR2 SYGVKD. The CDR3 totals 15 residues. The chain uses TRBV10-3 and TRBJ2-1; a possible D gene is TRBD2 (6 bases). Material: peripheral blood. This clonotype originated in a woman aged 80 or older with acute or convalescent COVID-19. Written as DNA, the CDR3 is TGTGCCATCAGTGCCGGGGACTTTTACTACAATGAGCAGTTCTTC. Translating it yields CAISAGDFYYNEQFF.